This T cell receptor (beta chain) was profiled in a study of T-cell reconstitution after alpha-beta-depleted transplantation in children. To note about this clonotype: What it binds is unknown.

Findings and limits, study-wide: T-cell counts and diversity at one year following transplant were attributed mainly to newly produced T cells. Some patients' high day-60 TCRbeta diversity was traced to surviving recipient T cells and thymic progenitors. About two months after transplant, alpha-beta T cells reportedly came from several hundred expanded graft clones.

The V segment lost 5 bases and the J segment 5 bases; nucleotides outside the gene matches: 11. The CDR3 length is 16 residues. Germline V gene lookup returns CDR1 SNHLY and CDR2 FYNNEI. Preparation of the TCRbeta library involved a method that used unique molecular identifiers. TCRdb re-called the PCR reads with MiXCR, one entry per CDR3 protein. In the table there are under 250,000 distinct CDR3 sequences, 20% to 30% of which are singletons. Sequenced material: PBMCs, mostly from graft donor cells, taken 360 days after TCRalphabeta/CD19-depleted stem cell transplant. The source of this sequence is a female patient between 2 and 15 years old who had a stem cell transplant for congenital amegakaryocytic thrombocytopenia, so the T cells may come from the graft donor. The chain links TRBV2 to TRBJ1-4, with 7 bases matching TRBD1. The CDR3 nucleotides read TGTGCCAGCAGTTTCTTAAAAACAGGGGCGAATGAAAAACTGTTTTTT. Protein: CASSFLKTGANEKLFF.